This entry lists 4 T cell receptor beta chains sequenced from one sample in a study of OX40 agonist ivuxolimab in advanced cancers. Using immunoSEQ multiplex PCR, the repertoire was profiled, and TCRdb retains in-frame clones only, with some absent. The profile shows 65,000 to 90,000 clones, roughly 82% of them singletons. Sequencing was performed on CD4+ or CD8+ T cells sorted from blood, taken in a trial of the OX40 agonist ivuxolimab. These receptors were obtained from an adult with an advanced solid tumor such as melanoma, head and neck, liver or kidney cancer.

This clone was seen just once. The rearrangement joins TRBV27 to TRBJ2-7; 10 bases fit TRBD1. This CDR3 region has 14 residues. With 5 bases clipped from V and 1 base from J, the junction kept 2 bases outside the gene matches. Per germline, CDR1 MNHEY and CDR2 SMNVEV (reference sequence). DNA for the CDR3: TGTGCCAGCAGTGACAGGGGGCTTTCCTACGAGCAGTACTTC. Its translation: CASSDRGLSYEQYF.

The chain couples TRBV6-5 to TRBJ2-5, with 10 bases matching TRBD2. Germline V gene lookup returns CDR1 MNHEY and CDR2 SVGAGI. The CDR3 consists of 14 residues. The V gene end was trimmed by 7 bases and the J gene end by 3 bases; junction bases not matched to a gene: 5. CDR3 sequence reads: CASTSAGGEETQYF. The CDR3 DNA reads TGTGCCAGCACCTCAGCGGGAGGGGAAGAGACCCAGTACTTC.

The rearrangement joins TRBV6-6 to TRBJ1-2; D gene unclear. The CDR3 consists of 16 residues. The V end lost 0 bases, the J end lost 4 bases, and 15 bases lay between the germline ends. Germline assignment: CDR1 MNHNY and CDR2 SVGAGI (reference sequence). The CDR3 bases are TGTGCCAGCAGTTACTCAGGAGAGTACCTGAGCTATGGCTACACCTTC. Amino acid sequence: CASSYSGEYLSYGYTF.

V is TRBV11-2 and J is TRBJ1-1, with 10 nucleotides matching TRBD1. Trimming removed 5 bases from V and 6 bases from J; junction bases left unmatched: 9. Germline V gene sequence: CDR1 SGHAT, CDR2 FQNNGV. The CDR3 is made up of 15 amino acids. CDR3 in DNA: TGTGCCAGCAGCCTGACAGGGGGCGCATCCTCTGAAGCTTTCTTT. Its translation is CASSLTGGASSEAFF.